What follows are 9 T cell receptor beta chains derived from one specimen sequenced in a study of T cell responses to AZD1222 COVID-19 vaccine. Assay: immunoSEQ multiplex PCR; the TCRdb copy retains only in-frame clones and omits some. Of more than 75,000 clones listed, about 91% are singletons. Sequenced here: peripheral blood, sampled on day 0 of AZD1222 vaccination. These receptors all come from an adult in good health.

As DNA, the CDR3 is TGTGCCAGCAGTCGGGAATTAAATCAGCCCCAGCATTTT. It codes for CASSRELNQPQHF. This chain uses TRBV12-3 or TRBV12-4 with TRBJ1-5; D unresolved. Trimming stripped 5 bases from V and 4 bases from J, with 9 bases between. The CDR3 is made up of 13 amino acids.

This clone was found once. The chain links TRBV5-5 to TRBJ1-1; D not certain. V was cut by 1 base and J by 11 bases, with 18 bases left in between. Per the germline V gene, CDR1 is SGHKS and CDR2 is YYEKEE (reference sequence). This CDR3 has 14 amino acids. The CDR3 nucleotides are TGTGCCAGCAGCTTGTATTGGGATACCGTGGAGGCTTTCTTT. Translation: CASSLYWDTVEAFF.

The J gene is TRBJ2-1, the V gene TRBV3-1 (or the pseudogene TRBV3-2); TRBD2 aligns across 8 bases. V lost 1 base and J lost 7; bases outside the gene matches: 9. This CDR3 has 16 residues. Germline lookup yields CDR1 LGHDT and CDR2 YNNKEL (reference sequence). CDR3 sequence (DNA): TGTGCCAGCAGCCAAGTAGGCGGGAGGAGGATAAATGAGCAGTTCTTC. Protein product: CASSQVGGRRINEQFF.

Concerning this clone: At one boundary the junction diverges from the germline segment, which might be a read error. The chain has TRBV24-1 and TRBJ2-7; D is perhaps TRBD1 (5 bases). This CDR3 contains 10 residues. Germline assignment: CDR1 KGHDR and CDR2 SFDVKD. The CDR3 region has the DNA TGTGCCACCGTGAGGAGAATCAGGGACTTC. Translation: CATVRRIRDF.

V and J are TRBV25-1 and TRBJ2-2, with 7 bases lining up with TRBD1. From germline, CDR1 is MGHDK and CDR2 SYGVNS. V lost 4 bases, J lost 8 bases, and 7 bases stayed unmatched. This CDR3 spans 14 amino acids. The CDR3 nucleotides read TGTGCCAGCAGTGCGACAGGGAGAGCTGGGGAGCTGTTTTTT. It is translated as CASSATGRAGELFF.

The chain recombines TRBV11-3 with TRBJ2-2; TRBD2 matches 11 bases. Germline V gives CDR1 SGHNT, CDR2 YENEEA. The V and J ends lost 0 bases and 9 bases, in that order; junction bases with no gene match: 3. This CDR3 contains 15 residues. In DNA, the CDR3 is TGTGCCAGCAGCTTAGAGTCGACTAGCGGGAGGGAGCTGTTTTTT. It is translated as CASSLESTSGRELFF.

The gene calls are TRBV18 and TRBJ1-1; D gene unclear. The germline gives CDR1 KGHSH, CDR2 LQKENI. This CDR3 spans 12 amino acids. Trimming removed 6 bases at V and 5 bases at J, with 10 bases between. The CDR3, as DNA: TGTGCCAGCTCTACAGACGGAACTGAAGCTTTCTTT. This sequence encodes CASSTDGTEAFF.

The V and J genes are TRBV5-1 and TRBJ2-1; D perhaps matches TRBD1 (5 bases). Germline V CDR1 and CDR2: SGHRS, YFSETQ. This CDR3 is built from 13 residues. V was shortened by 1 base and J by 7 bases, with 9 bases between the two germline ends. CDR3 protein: CASSLYAGNEQFF. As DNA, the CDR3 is TGCGCCAGCAGCTTGTATGCAGGGAATGAGCAGTTCTTC.

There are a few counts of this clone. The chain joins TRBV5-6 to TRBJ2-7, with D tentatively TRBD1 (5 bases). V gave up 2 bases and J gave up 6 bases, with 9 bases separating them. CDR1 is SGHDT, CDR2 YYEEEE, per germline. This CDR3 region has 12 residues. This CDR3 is CASSLNRREQYF. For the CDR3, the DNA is TGTGCCAGCAGCTTAAACAGGCGCGAGCAGTACTTC. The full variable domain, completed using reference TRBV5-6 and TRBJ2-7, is DAGVTQSPTHLIKTRGQQVTLRCSPKSGHDTVSWYQQALGQGPQFIFQYYEEEERQRGNFPDRFSGHQFPNYSSELNVNALLLGDSALYLCASSLNRREQYFGPGTRLTVT.